Detailed here is one TCR beta chain. Its matching antigen is unknown. Only in-frame clones appear in the TCRdb table, and some are missing; sequencing was by immunoSEQ multiplex PCR. The table lists 110,000 or so clones, roughly 92% of them singletons. The source of the sample is a study of brain T cells in children with intractable seizures. General study results and limits: Pre-surgery blood may have been undersampled, hiding some clones.

The sequencing here drew on peripheral blood, taken at surgery. The origin of this receptor is a boy younger than two with hemimegalencephaly and intractable seizures.

CDR3 amino acids: CASSQSRDVQPQHF. The CDR3 bases are TGCGCCAGCAGTCAATCCCGGGACGTCCAGCCCCAGCATTTT. The J gene is TRBJ1-5, the V gene TRBV23-1, with a tentative D call TRBD1 (5 bases). TRBV23-1 is placed among ORFs of uncertain function. The CDR3 spans 14 residues. V was trimmed by 0 bases and J by 7 bases, leaving 10 bases between them.